The TCR beta chain under discussion was sequenced for a study of T-cell reconstitution after alpha-beta-depleted transplantation in children. Concerning this clonotype itself: The antigen remains unidentified.

Regarding the study as a whole: T cells produced anew were the main source of T-cell counts and diversity one year after transplant. About two months after transplant, alpha-beta T cells reportedly came from several hundred expanded graft clones.

Unique molecular identifiers were used to barcode this TCRbeta library. TCRdb analysed the PCR reads with MiXCR anew, one entry per CDR3 protein. The sample lists around 580,000 distinct CDR3 sequences, 25% to 30% seen once, with under 45% in the top ten. CDR3 length equals 13 residues. The germline CDR1 and CDR2 sequences are SGHRS and YFSETQ. V was trimmed by 0 bases and J by 2 bases, leaving 5 bases between them. The V gene is TRBV5-1, the J gene TRBJ1-1; D is ambiguous. The origin of this receptor is a boy younger than two with Wiskott-Aldrich syndrome, due to receive a stem cell transplant. The sequences come from PBMCs, collected before TCRalphabeta/CD19-depleted stem cell transplant. CDR3 sequence (DNA): TGCGCCAGCAGCTTGGAGGATAACACTGAAGCTTTCTTT. Translated, it gives CASSLEDNTEAFF.